This T cell receptor (beta chain) was identified during a study of OX40 agonist ivuxolimab in advanced cancers. This CDR3 has 14 amino acids. V lost 4 bases and J 5 bases, leaving 14 bases between the germline ends. Germline-derived CDR1 and CDR2 are LNHNV and YYDKDF (reference sequence). Profiling relied on immunoSEQ multiplex PCR, and the TCRdb table lists in-frame clones only, not all of them. The sample lists some 80,000 clones; roughly 88% were seen once. This clone was seen only a few times. Sequences were derived from CD4+ or CD8+ T cells sorted from blood, sampled in a trial of the OX40 agonist ivuxolimab. J is TRBJ1-1 and V is TRBV15, with D maybe TRBD1 (5 bases). The sequence came from an adult with an advanced solid tumor such as melanoma, head and neck, liver or kidney cancer. CDR3 protein: CATSMLGRLTEAFF. The DNA of the CDR3 is TGTGCCACCAGCATGTTGGGACGCCTTACTGAAGCTTTCTTT.